Listed below are T cell receptor beta chains from one sample, sequenced in a study of T cell changes during pregnancy in multiple sclerosis. Measured with immunoSEQ multiplex PCR; TCRdb has only the in-frame clones, and not every one. The repertoire holds 85,000 to 130,000 clones, with about nine tenths as singletons. Sequenced material: peripheral blood, taken after pregnancy. The receptor source for this set is a female donor with multiple sclerosis, enrolled in a pregnancy study. The CDR3 runs from the conserved cysteine through the conserved F or W. A D gene is named only where the DNA matches it firmly. A row's size may be missing; if present it is once, few, many or a size class.

D gene	clone size	V gene	J gene	CDR3 DNA	CDR3 protein
-	-	TRBV19	TRBJ2-7	TGTGCCAGTAGCCACGGACGGGGCTCCTACGAGCAGTACTTC	CASSHGRGSYEQYF
TRBD2	-	TRBV5-1	TRBJ2-3	TGCGCCAGCAGCTTGGATATCTCCGGGTGGCGGGGGGGCATAGATACGCAGTATTTT	CASSLDISGWRGGIDTQYF
TRBD1	-	TRBV6-6	TRBJ1-2	TGTGCCACCAGGGGACAGGGCGTTCATGGCTACACCTTC	CATRGQGVHGYTF
-	-	TRBV28	TRBJ2-5	TGTGCCAGCAGTTTCCCTACAGGGATCGGGGAGACCCAGTACTTC	CASSFPTGIGETQYF
-	-	TRBV7-9	TRBJ2-5	TGTGCCAGCAGCCCCCGAGGGACCCAGTACTTC	CASSPRGTQYF
-	-	TRBV7-7	TRBJ2-1	TGTGCCAGCAGCCCCTTGAGTCGCGACAATGAGCAGTTCTTC	CASSPLSRDNEQFF
-	-	TRBV9	TRBJ1-3	TGTGCCAGCAGCGTACAGGGGTCGCCTGGAAACACCATATATTTT	CASSVQGSPGNTIYF
TRBD2	-	TRBV5-4	TRBJ2-1	TGTGCCAGCAGCTTGACTAGCGGGCTGACCTACAATGAGCAGTTCTTC	CASSLTSGLTYNEQFF
TRBD1	-	TRBV7-9	TRBJ2-2	TGTGCCAGCAGCTTGGGACAGGGCCCGAACACCGGGGAGCTGTTTTTT	CASSLGQGPNTGELFF
-	-	TRBV28	TRBJ1-3	TGTGCCAGCAGTTTCAGTCGGTTCCAGGGGCCGGGAAACACCATATATTTT	CASSFSRFQGPGNTIYF
TRBD1	-	TRBV7-2	TRBJ2-7	TGTGCCAGCAGCTCCCCGGGACAGGGAGTCCACGAGCAGTACTTC	CASSSPGQGVHEQYF
-	-	TRBV5-1	TRBJ2-7	TGCGCCAGCAGCCTAGGACAGCTCTACGAGCAGTACTTC	CASSLGQLYEQYF
TRBD1	-	TRBV27	TRBJ1-4	TGTGCCAGCAGCCCACACCGGGACAGGGGGCTTCGGGGTGAAAAACTGTTTTTT	CASSPHRDRGLRGEKLFF
TRBD2	-	TRBV28	TRBJ2-5	TGTGCCAGCAGTTTAGAAGGGCTAGCGGGAGTTGCAGAGACCCAGTACTTC	CASSLEGLAGVAETQYF
TRBD1	-	TRBV7-9	TRBJ1-4	TGTGCCAGCAGCCAAGGACAGGGAGGGGAAAAACTGTTTTTT	CASSQGQGGEKLFF
-	-	TRBV2	TRBJ2-1	TGTGCCAGCACCCCACGGGGTTGGGATGAGCAGTTCTTC	CASTPRGWDEQFF
TRBD2	-	TRBV28	TRBJ2-7	TGTGCCAGCAATACGGGACTAGCGGGACTCTACGAGCAGTACTTC	CASNTGLAGLYEQYF
TRBD1	-	TRBV14	TRBJ2-1	TGTGCCAGCAGCCAAGTATACAGGGGATTAGCGTTCTTC	CASSQVYRGLAFF
-	-	TRBV28	TRBJ1-2	TGTGCCAGCAGTTTACGACAGCAGACTAACTATGGCTACACCTTC	CASSLRQQTNYGYTF
-	-	TRBV5-4	TRBJ1-4	TGTGCCAGCAGCTTGGAGGCGGCTAATGAAAAACTGTTTTTT	CASSLEAANEKLFF
-	-	TRBV19	TRBJ1-1	TGTGCCAGTAGTATAGATCTGGCAGGGATGAACACTGAAGCTTTCTTT	CASSIDLAGMNTEAFF
-	-	TRBV6-5	TRBJ1-4	TGTGCCAGCAGTTACTTATCCAGTGGTGAAAAACTGTTTTTT	CASSYLSSGEKLFF
-	-	TRBV19	TRBJ2-2	TGTGCCAGTAGCCTCCCAACTAGTCACACCGGGGAGCTGTTTTTT	CASSLPTSHTGELFF
-	once	TRBV6-5	TRBJ1-5	TGTGCCAGCAGTTACTCGACGGGGGGCAATCAGCCCCAGCATTTT	CASSYSTGGNQPQHF
-	-	TRBV15	TRBJ2-5	TGTGCCACCAGCAGAGATTTCAGTACGGGGAACGACCAAGAGACCCAGTACTTC	CATSRDFSTGNDQETQYF
-	-	TRBV6-1	TRBJ2-7	TGTGCCACCCCCGGCCGGGGGTCCTACGAGCAGTACTTC	CATPGRGSYEQYF
-	-	TRBV5-1	TRBJ2-7	TGCGCCAGCAGCTTCACGGGACAAGCTTCCTACGAGCAGTACTTC	CASSFTGQASYEQYF
-	-	TRBV14	TRBJ2-1	TGTGCCAGCAGCCGCTCTAGCGTTGGTGAGCAGTTCTTC	CASSRSSVGEQFF
TRBD1	-	TRBV10-3	TRBJ1-4	TGTGCCATCAGTCCCGGGACAGGGAACTATGAAAAACTGTTTTTT	CAISPGTGNYEKLFF
-	few	TRBV5-1	TRBJ1-5	TGCGCCAGCAGCTTGGATGGCCCAGGGAGCAATCAGCCCCAGCATTTT	CASSLDGPGSNQPQHF
TRBD1	-	TRBV5-6	TRBJ2-7	TGTGCCAGCAGCTTGAGGGGACAGCCCTACGAGCAGTACTTC	CASSLRGQPYEQYF
-	-	TRBV5-4	TRBJ1-2	TGTGCCAGCAGCTCCGGGTATGGCTACACCTTC	CASSSGYGYTF
-	-	TRBV7-3	TRBJ1-1	TGTGCCAGCAGCTTAGGGGGGTCCACTGAAGCTTTCTTT	CASSLGGSTEAFF
TRBD1	-	TRBV6-1	TRBJ2-5	TGTGCCAGCAGTGACCTCTGGACAGGGGGAGAGACCCAGTACTTC	CASSDLWTGGETQYF
TRBD1	-	TRBV27	TRBJ1-2	TGTGCCAGCAGTCCCTGGACAGGGAGGAATGGCTACACCTTC	CASSPWTGRNGYTF
-	-	TRBV11-2	TRBJ2-7	TGTGCCAGCAGCTTAGGAGCGGGACAACCCTACGAGCAGTACTTC	CASSLGAGQPYEQYF
TRBD1	-	TRBV27	TRBJ1-4	TGTGCCAGCAGTTTAGGACAGGGGGTATTAAGCGGTGAAAAACTGTTTTTT	CASSLGQGVLSGEKLFF
-	-	TRBV9	TRBJ1-1	TGTGCCAGCAGCGTAGCGGGGGAGGGCACTGAAGCTTTCTTT	CASSVAGEGTEAFF
TRBD1	-	TRBV7-9	TRBJ1-3	TGTGCCAGCAGCCGGAGAAGACAGGGGGCAAGGACTGGAAACACCATATATTTT	CASSRRRQGARTGNTIYF
TRBD1	-	TRBV6-5	TRBJ1-5	TGTGCCAGCAGAGCAGGGGGGAATCAGCCCCAGCATTTT	CASRAGGNQPQHF
-	-	TRBV29-1	TRBJ2-3	TGCAGCGTTGAGGAGCTTGGCACAGATACGCAGTATTTT	CSVEELGTDTQYF
TRBD1	-	TRBV5-1	TRBJ2-7	TGCGCCAGCAGCTTGGTAACAGGGGATACCTACGAGCAGTACTTC	CASSLVTGDTYEQYF
TRBD2	-	TRBV30	TRBJ2-1	TGTGCCTTAATAGCGGGAGCCTACAATGAGCAGTTCTTC	CALIAGAYNEQFF
TRBD1	-	TRBV30	TRBJ1-5	TGTGCCTGGAGTGCAGGGGGCGCCTATCAGCCCCAGCATTTT	CAWSAGGAYQPQHF
-	-	TRBV9	TRBJ1-2	TGTGCCAGCACTCCTCTGGGGAGCGGCTACACCTTC	CASTPLGSGYTF
-	-	TRBV28	TRBJ2-7	TGTGCCAGCAGTCCCGCCCGGGAGCAGTACTTC	CASSPAREQYF
-	-	TRBV28	TRBJ1-4	TGTGCCAGCGTCAGGGGTATGGGTGAAAAACTGTTTTTT	CASVRGMGEKLFF
-	-	TRBV18	TRBJ2-3	TGTGCCAGCTCACCTAGGACAGCTAGCACAGATACGCAGTATTTT	CASSPRTASTDTQYF
-	-	TRBV7-3	TRBJ1-1	TGTGCCAGCAGGGAGACAGGCATGAACACTGAAGCTTTCTTT	CASRETGMNTEAFF
-	-	TRBV10-2	TRBJ2-1	TGCGCCAGCAGTGAGGGACTCACCTACAATGAGCAGTTCTTC	CASSEGLTYNEQFF
-	-	TRBV7-3	TRBJ2-2	TGTGCCAGCAGCTTAAGGGCCGCAGGATCAAACACCGGGGAGCTGTTTTTT	CASSLRAAGSNTGELFF
TRBD2	-	TRBV10-1	TRBJ2-7	TGCGCCAGCAGTCCTCGAATCGGACTAGCGAGTGAGCAGTACTTC	CASSPRIGLASEQYF